Given below is one T cell receptor (beta chain) in context. What it binds is not known. The data belong to a study of T cell repertoires in cytomegalovirus infection. On the study more broadly: Public TCR beta signatures marked donors with CMV infection and the matching HLA. Points from the study as a whole: Summed public TCR beta family frequency identified CMV carriers bearing the relevant HLA. Ex vivo, HLA-C-restricted CMV-specific TCR beta clonotypes prevailed over the rest of the response.

One entry per CDR3 protein, called by TCRdb with MiXCR from the reads. The repertoire includes about a million distinct CDR3 sequences, more than 25% of them detected once, and over 12% sits in the top ten. The CDR3 consists of 16 residues. The germline V gene has CDR1 SGDLS and CDR2 YYNGEE. Trimming removed 4 bases at V and 1 base at J, with 15 bases between. Sample: cultured CD8+ T cells from PBMCs, taken from culture after CMV antigen stimulation. The sequence was collected from a human donor in good health (CMV status not recorded). Some clones in this sample may be carry-over from other donors' samples. J is TRBJ2-1 and V is TRBV9; D gene unclear. The CDR3 region is CASSFEEYTSYNEQFF. CDR3 DNA sequence: TGTGCCAGCAGCTTTGAGGAGTACACGTCCTACAATGAGCAGTTCTTC.